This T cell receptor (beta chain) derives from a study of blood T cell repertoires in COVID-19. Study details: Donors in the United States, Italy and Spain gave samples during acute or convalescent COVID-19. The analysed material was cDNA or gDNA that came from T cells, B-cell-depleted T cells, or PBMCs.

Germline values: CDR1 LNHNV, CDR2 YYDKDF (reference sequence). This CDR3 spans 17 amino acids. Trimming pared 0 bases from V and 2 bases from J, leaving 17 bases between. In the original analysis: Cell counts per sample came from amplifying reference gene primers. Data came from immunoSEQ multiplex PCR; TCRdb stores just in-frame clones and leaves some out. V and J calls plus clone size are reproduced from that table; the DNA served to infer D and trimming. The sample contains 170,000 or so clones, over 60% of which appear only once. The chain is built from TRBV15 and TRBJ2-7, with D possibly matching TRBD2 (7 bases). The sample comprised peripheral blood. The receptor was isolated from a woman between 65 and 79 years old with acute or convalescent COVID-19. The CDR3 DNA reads TGTGCCACCAGCAGAGATCGAGGGGGGGCTTTCACCTACGAGCAGTACTTC. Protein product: CATSRDRGGAFTYEQYF.